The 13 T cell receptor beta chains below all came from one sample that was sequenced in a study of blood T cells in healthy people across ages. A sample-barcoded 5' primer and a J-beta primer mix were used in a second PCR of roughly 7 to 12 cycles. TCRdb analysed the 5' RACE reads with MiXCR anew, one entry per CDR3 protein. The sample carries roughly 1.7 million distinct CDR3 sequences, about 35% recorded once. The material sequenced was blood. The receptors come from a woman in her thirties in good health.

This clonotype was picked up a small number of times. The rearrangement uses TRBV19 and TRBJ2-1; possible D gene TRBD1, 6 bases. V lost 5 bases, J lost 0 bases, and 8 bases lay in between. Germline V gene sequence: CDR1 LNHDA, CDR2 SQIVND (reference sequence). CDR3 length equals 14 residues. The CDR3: CASSWDTSYNEQFF. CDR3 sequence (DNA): TGTGCCAGTAGTTGGGACACCTCCTACAATGAGCAGTTCTTC.

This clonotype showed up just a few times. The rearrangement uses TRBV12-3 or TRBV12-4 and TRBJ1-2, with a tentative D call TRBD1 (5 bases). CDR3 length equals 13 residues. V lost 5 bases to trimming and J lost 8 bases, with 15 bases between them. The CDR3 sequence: CASSPRGLVGYTF. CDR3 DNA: TGTGCCAGCAGTCCGCGGGGCCTCGTAGGCTACACCTTC.

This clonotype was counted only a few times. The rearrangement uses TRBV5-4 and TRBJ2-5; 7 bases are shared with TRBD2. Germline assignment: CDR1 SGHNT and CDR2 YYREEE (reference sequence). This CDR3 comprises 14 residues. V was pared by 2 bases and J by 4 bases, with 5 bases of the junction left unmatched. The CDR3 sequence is CASSFAGVVETQYF. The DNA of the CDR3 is TGTGCCAGCAGCTTTGCGGGGGTGGTAGAGACCCAGTACTTC. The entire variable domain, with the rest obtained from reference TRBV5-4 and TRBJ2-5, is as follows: ETGVTQSPTHLIKTRGQQVTLRCSSQSGHNTVSWYQQALGQGPQFIFQYYREEENGRGNFPPRFSGLQFPNYSSELNVNALELDDSALYLCASSFAGVVETQYFGPGTRLLVL.

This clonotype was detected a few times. The CDR3 nucleotides read TGTGCCAGCAGCCCCGGACAGACCCGGGTGGGCGAGCAGTACTTC. It translates to CASSPGQTRVGEQYF. V is TRBV3-1 and J is TRBJ2-7; D possibly corresponds to TRBD1 (6 bases). Trimming shortened V by 4 bases and J by 6 bases, and 19 bases separated the two germline ends. This CDR3 has 15 amino acids. From germline, CDR1 is LGHDT and CDR2 YNNKEL (reference sequence).

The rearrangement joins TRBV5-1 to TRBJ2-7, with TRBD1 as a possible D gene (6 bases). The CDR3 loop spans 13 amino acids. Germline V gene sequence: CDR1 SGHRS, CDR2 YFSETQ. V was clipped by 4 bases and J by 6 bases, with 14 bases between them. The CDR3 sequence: CASSARTEGEQYF. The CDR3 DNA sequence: TGCGCCAGCAGCGCGAGGACAGAAGGCGAGCAGTACTTC. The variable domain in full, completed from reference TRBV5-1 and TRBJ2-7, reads KAGVTQTPRYLIKTRGQQVTLSCSPISGHRSVSWYQQTPGQGLQFLFEYFSETQRNKGNFPGRFSGRQFSNSRSEMNVSTLELGDSALYLCASSARTEGEQYFGPGTRLTVT.

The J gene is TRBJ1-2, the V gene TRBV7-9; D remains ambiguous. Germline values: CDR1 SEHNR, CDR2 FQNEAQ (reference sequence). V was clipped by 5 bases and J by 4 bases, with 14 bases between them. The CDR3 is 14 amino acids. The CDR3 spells CASSHTVLAYGYTF. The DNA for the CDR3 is TGTGCCAGCAGCCACACGGTTCTGGCCTATGGCTACACCTTC.

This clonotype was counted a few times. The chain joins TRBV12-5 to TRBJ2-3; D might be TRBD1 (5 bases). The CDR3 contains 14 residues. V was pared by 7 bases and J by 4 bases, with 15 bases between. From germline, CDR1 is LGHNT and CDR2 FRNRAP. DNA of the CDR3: TGTGCTAGTGCCAAATCAGGGTCGGCAGATACGCAGTATTTT. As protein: CASAKSGSADTQYF.

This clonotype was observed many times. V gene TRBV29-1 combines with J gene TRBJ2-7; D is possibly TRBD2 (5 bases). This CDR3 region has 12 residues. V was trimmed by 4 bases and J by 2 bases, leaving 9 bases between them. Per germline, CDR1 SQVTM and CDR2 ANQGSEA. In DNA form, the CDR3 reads TGCAGCGTTGGCCTGACTACCTACGAGCAGTACTTC. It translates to CSVGLTTYEQYF.

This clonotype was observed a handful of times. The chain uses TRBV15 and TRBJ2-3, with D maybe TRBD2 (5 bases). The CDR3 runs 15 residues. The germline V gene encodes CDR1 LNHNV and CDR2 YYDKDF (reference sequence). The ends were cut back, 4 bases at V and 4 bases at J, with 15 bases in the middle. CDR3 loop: CATSIFRGGSDTQYF. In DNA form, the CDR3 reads TGTGCCACCAGCATCTTTCGGGGTGGCTCAGATACGCAGTATTTT.

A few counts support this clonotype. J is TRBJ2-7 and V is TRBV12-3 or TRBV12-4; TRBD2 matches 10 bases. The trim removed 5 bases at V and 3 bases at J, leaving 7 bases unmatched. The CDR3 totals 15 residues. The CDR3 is CASSGSGRADYEQYF. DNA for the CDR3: TGTGCCAGCAGTGGAAGCGGGAGGGCCGACTACGAGCAGTACTTC.

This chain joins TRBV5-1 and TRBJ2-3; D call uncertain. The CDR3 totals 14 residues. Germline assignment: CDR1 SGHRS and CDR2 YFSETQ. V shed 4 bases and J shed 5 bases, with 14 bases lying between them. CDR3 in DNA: TGCGCCAGCAGCCTGGACGGATACATAGATACGCAGTATTTT. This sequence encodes CASSLDGYIDTQYF.

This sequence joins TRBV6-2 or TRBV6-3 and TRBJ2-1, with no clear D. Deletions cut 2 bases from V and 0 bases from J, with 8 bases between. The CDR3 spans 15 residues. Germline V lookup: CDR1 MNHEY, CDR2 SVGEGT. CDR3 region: CASSYRTLSYNEQFF. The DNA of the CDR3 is TGTGCCAGCAGTTACCGGACGCTCTCCTACAATGAGCAGTTCTTC.

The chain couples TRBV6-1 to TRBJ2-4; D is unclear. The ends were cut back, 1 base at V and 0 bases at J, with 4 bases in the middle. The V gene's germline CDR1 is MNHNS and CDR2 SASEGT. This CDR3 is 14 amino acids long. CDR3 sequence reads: CASSEGGAKNIQYF. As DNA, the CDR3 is TGTGCCAGCAGTGAAGGGGGAGCCAAAAACATTCAGTACTTC.